These T cell receptor beta chains were read from a single sample in a study of identical twins. TCRdb re-called the 5' RACE reads with MiXCR, one entry per CDR3 protein. The table lists approximately 240,000 distinct CDR3 sequences, over 13% of them singletons, with around 8.9% in the top ten. Sequenced input: memory (CD45RO+) T cells sorted from blood. These receptors originate from a woman between 18 and 29 years old in good health. CDR3s include the opening cysteine and the closing phenylalanine or tryptophan. A D gene is named only where the DNA matches it firmly. The size of a clone is reported for some rows only, either as once, few or many, or as a class for expanded clones.

. | TRBJ2-7 | TRBV5-8 | TRBD1 | CASSPRDRPYEQYF | TGTGCCAGCAGCCCACGGGACAGGCCCTACGAGCAGTACTTC
many | TRBJ2-1 | TRBV12-3/TRBV12-4 | . | CASSRNEQFF | TGTGCCAGCAGTCGGAACGAGCAGTTCTTC
. | TRBJ1-1 | TRBV20-1 | . | CSASSGVLGTEAFF | TGCAGTGCTTCTTCAGGGGTGTTAGGCACTGAAGCTTTCTTT
. | TRBJ2-1 | TRBV12-3/TRBV12-4 | TRBD2 | CASNLAGVNEQFF | TGTGCCAGCAATCTAGCGGGAGTAAATGAGCAGTTCTTC
many | TRBJ1-2 | TRBV20-1 | . | CSAHAQTLYGYTF | TGCAGTGCTCATGCCCAGACCCTCTATGGCTACACCTTC
. | TRBJ1-2 | TRBV5-5 | TRBD1 | CASSEGLGTGYGYTF | TGTGCCAGCAGCGAAGGACTGGGGACAGGGTATGGCTACACCTTC
once | TRBJ1-3 | TRBV3-1 | . | CASSYGPRSGNTIYF | TGTGCCAGCAGCTATGGACCGCGCTCTGGAAACACCATATATTTT
few | TRBJ2-5 | TRBV2 | . | CASSERARETQYF | TGTGCCAGCAGTGAAAGGGCTAGAGAGACCCAGTACTTC
. | TRBJ2-3 | TRBV9 | TRBD2 | CASSALEAAGLSHF | TGTGCCAGCAGCGCCCTCGAGGCAGCGGGGCTTTCTCATTTT
. | TRBJ2-7 | TRBV19 | TRBD1 | CASSAQGPTTYEQYF | TGTGCCAGTAGTGCACAGGGGCCCACCACCTACGAGCAGTACTTC
. | TRBJ2-2 | TRBV11-1 | TRBD1 | CASSLARIGQGGTGELFF | TGTGCCAGCAGCTTAGCGCGGATCGGACAGGGCGGCACCGGGGAGCTGTTTTTT
many | TRBJ2-5 | TRBV12-3/TRBV12-4 | . | CASSLAPHGVETQYF | TGTGCCAGCAGTTTAGCGCCTCACGGGGTTGAGACCCAGTACTTC
. | TRBJ2-3 | TRBV20-1 | . | CSASLAVHTDTQYF | TGCAGTGCTAGCTTAGCGGTTCACACAGATACGCAGTATTTT
few | TRBJ1-3 | TRBV18 | . | CASSPGPGNTIYF | TGTGCCAGCTCACCGGGACCGGGAAACACCATATATTTT
. | TRBJ2-3 | TRBV14 | . | CASSHTSTLLF | TGTGCCAGCAGCCATACATCGACGCTCCTTTTT
. | TRBJ1-4 | TRBV30 | . | CAWSVRTVNEKLFF | TGTGCCTGGAGTGTACGGACAGTTAATGAAAAACTGTTTTTT
. | TRBJ2-2 | TRBV9 | . | CASRDQGDYTTPGELFF | TGTGCCAGCAGGGATCAAGGAGACTATACCACACCTGGGGAGCTGTTTTTT
. | TRBJ1-4 | TRBV2 | . | CASRNRARGEKLFF | TGTGCCAGCAGGAACAGGGCGAGAGGTGAAAAACTGTTTTTT
many | TRBJ2-5 | TRBV5-1 | . | CASSLGDSNLETQYF | TGCGCCAGCAGCTTGGGCGACTCCAACCTGGAGACCCAGTACTTC
. | TRBJ1-5 | TRBV29-1 | . | CSVEGGGGQPQHF | TGCAGCGTTGAAGGAGGCGGGGGCCAGCCCCAGCATTTT
. | TRBJ1-2 | TRBV12-3/TRBV12-4 | TRBD1 | CACFSDRHYGYTF | TGTGCCTGCTTCTCGGACAGGCATTATGGCTACACCTTC
many | TRBJ2-7 | TRBV7-9 | . | CAIETRLLYEQYF | TGTGCCATAGAAACCCGTTTACTTTACGAGCAGTACTTC